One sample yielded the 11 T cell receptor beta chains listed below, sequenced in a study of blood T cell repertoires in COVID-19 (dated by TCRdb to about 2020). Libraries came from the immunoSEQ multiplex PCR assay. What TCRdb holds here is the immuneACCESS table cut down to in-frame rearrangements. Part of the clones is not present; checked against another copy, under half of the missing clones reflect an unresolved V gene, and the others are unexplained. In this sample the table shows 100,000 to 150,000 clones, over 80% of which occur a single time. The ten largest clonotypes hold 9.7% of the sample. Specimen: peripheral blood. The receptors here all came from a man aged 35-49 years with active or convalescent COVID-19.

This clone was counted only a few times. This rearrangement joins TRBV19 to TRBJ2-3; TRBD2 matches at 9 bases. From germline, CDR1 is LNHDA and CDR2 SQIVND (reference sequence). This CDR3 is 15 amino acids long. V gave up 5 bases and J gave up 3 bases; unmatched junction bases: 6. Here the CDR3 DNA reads TGTGCCAGTAGTTTTAGCGGGGGACGGACAGATACGCAGTATTTT. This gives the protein CASSFSGGRTDTQYF.

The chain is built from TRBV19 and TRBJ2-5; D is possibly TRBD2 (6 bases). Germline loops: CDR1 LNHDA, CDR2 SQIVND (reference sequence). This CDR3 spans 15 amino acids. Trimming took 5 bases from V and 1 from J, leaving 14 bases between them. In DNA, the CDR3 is TGTGCCAGTAGTTTGACCGGGACTTCCCAAGAGACCCAGTACTTC. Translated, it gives CASSLTGTSQETQYF.

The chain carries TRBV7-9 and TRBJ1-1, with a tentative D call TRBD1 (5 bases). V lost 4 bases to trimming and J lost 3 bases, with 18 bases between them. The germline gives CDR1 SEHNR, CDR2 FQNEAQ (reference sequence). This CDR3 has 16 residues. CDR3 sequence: CASSSPEGSWDTEAFF. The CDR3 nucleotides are TGTGCCAGCAGCTCGCCGGAGGGGTCCTGGGACACTGAAGCTTTCTTT. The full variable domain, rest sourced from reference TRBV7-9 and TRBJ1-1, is DTGVSQNPRHKITKRGQNVTFRCDPISEHNRLYWYRQTLGQGPEFLTYFQNEAQLEKSRLLSDRFSAERPKGSFSTLEIQRTEQGDSAMYLCASSSPEGSWDTEAFFGQGTRLTVV.

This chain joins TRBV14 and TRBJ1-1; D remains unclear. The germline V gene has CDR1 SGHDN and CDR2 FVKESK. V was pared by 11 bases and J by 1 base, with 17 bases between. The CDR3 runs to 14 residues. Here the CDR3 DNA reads TGTGCCTCAGCAGCACTCCAGGAGAACACTGAAGCTTTCTTT. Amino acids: CASAALQENTEAFF.

For the CDR3, the DNA is TGTGCCAGCAGCTTACCGGGACTAACAACCGGGGAGCTGTTTTTT. Its translation: CASSLPGLTTGELFF. V gene TRBV5-4 combines with J gene TRBJ2-2, with 7 bases that match TRBD2. The CDR3 totals 15 residues. Looked up from germline, CDR1 is SGHNT and CDR2 is YYREEE (reference sequence). Losses at the gene ends were 2 bases for V and 5 bases for J; bases not matched to a gene: 6.

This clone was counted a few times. The CDR3 nucleotides read TGTGCTAGTGGTTCTTCTAGTGTCGAGCAGTACTTC. This encodes CASGSSSVEQYF. This chain joins TRBV12-5 and TRBJ2-7, with D unclear. The CDR3 is 12 amino acids. The germline V gene encodes CDR1 LGHNT and CDR2 FRNRAP. V was trimmed by 4 bases and J by 6 bases, leaving 10 bases between them.

CDR3 amino acids: CAWSGGVYGYTF. For the CDR3, the DNA is TGTGCCTGGAGTGGGGGGGTCTATGGCTACACCTTC. This rearrangement joins TRBV30 to TRBJ1-2; TRBD1 might be the D (5 bases). Germline V gives CDR1 GTSNPN, CDR2 SVGIG (reference sequence). V lost 1 base and J lost 4, with 7 bases in between. The CDR3 consists of 12 residues. Variable domain in full (rest from reference TRBV30 and TRBJ1-2): SQTIHQWPATLVQPVGSPLSLECTVEGTSNPNLYWYRQAAGRGLQLLFYSVGIGQISSEVPQNLSASRPQDRQFILSSKKLLLSDSGFYLCAWSGGVYGYTFGSGTRLTVV.

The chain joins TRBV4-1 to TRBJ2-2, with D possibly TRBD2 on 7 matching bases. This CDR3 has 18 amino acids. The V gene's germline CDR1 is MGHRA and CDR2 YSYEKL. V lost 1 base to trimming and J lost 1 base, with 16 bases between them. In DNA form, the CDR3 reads TGCGCCAGCAGCCAAGCAGGTTATAGGGGGGGGAACACCGGGGAGCTGTTTTTT. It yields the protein CASSQAGYRGGNTGELFF.

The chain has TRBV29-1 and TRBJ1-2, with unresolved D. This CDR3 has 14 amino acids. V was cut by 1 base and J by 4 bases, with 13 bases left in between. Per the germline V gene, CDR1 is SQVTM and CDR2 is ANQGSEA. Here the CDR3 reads CSVEVGSPSYGYTF. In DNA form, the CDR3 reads TGCAGCGTTGAAGTGGGTAGCCCTAGCTATGGCTACACCTTC.

The CDR3 sequence: CASSVGYSSGQYF. CDR3 nucleotide sequence: TGTGCCAGCAGCGTAGGCTACTCATCGGGCCAGTACTTC. The chain carries TRBV9 and TRBJ2-5; D unresolved. Germline V gene lookup returns CDR1 SGDLS and CDR2 YYNGEE. The CDR3 length is 13 residues. The V end was cut by 0 bases, the J end by 10 bases, with 13 bases between.

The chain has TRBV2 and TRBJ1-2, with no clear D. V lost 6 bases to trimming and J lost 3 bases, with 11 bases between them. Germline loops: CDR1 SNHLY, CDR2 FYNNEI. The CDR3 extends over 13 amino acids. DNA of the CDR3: TGTGCCAGCAGGCCCCAAACTTACTATGGCTACACCTTC. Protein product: CASRPQTYYGYTF.